A single sample gave rise to the 9 T cell receptor beta chains below, sequenced in a study of T cell responses to AZD1222 COVID-19 vaccine. Some clones are missing from TCRdb's copy, which holds only in-frame ones; the method was immunoSEQ multiplex PCR. This table holds 150,000 or so clones, just under 95% found once. Sequences were derived from peripheral blood, sampled on day 0 of AZD1222 vaccination. Source of these receptors: an adult in good health.

J is TRBJ2-1 and V is TRBV7-2, with TRBD2 identical over 11 bases. V gave up 6 bases and J gave up 0 bases; unmatched junction bases: 1. The germline gives CDR1 SGHTA, CDR2 FQGNSA. The CDR3 has 15 amino acids. The CDR3 region has the DNA TGTGCCAGCAGAACTAGCGGGAGCTCCTACAATGAGCAGTTCTTC. Its translation is CASRTSGSSYNEQFF.

V usage is TRBV7-2 and J usage is TRBJ2-7; D ambiguous. CDR3 length equals 16 residues. In germline, CDR1 is SGHTA, CDR2 FQGNSA. The ends were cut back, 6 bases at V and 2 bases at J, with 20 bases in the middle. CDR3 in DNA: TGTGCCAGCAGTCTAGAACACCCCGGTGGGGCCTACGAGCAGTACTTC. This gives the protein CASSLEHPGGAYEQYF.

V is TRBV6-5 and J is TRBJ2-2, with D perhaps matching TRBD1 or TRBD2 (6 bases each). Trimming left V 7 bases short and J 7 bases short, with 10 bases between. This CDR3 comprises 12 residues. Germline values: CDR1 MNHEY, CDR2 SVGAGI. CDR3 in amino acids: CASMGGLGELFF. Written as DNA, the CDR3 is TGTGCCAGCATGGGGGGCCTCGGGGAGCTGTTTTTT.

The V gene is TRBV19, the J gene TRBJ1-5; unclear D gene. Trimming pared 1 base from V and 5 bases from J, leaving 3 bases between. There are 12 residues in the CDR3. Germline V gene data show CDR1 as LNHDA and CDR2 as SQIVND (reference sequence). CDR3 residues: CASSIGYQPQHF. The CDR3 bases are TGTGCCAGTAGTATAGGGTATCAGCCCCAGCATTTT.

The rearrangement links TRBV29-1 to TRBJ2-1; 8 bases are shared with TRBD1. The CDR3 contains 12 residues. V dropped 7 bases and J dropped 2; count of bases not matched to a gene: 1. The V gene's germline CDR1 is SQVTM and CDR2 ANQGSEA. This CDR3 reads CSADRAYNEQFF. The CDR3 DNA reads TGCAGCGCGGACAGGGCCTACAATGAGCAGTTCTTC.

The chain links TRBV28 to TRBJ1-2; weak D call: TRBD1 (6 bases). Trimming took off 8 bases at V and 5 bases at J, with 15 bases between the two ends. The CDR3 is made up of 13 amino acids. Germline values: CDR1 MDHEN, CDR2 SYDVKM. The CDR3 nucleotides are TGTGCCAGCGGTGGGGGCGGCTCATATGGCTACACCTTC. Translation: CASGGGGSYGYTF.

CDR3 sequence (DNA): TGTGCCTGGAGTGTACAGGACAGGTTCACAGATACGCAGTATTTT. Translation gives CAWSVQDRFTDTQYF. V gene TRBV30 combines with J gene TRBJ2-3; TRBD1 matches 7 bases. V dropped 0 bases and J dropped 2; count of bases not matched to a gene: 5. The germline CDR1 and CDR2 sequences are GTSNPN and SVGIG (reference sequence). CDR3 length: 15 amino acids.

The CDR3 nucleotides are TGTGCCAGCTCACCGCAGGGCGTAGGATACGAGCAGTACTTC. Translation: CASSPQGVGYEQYF. This rearrangement joins TRBV18 to TRBJ2-7, with a tentative D call TRBD1 (5 bases). This CDR3 region has 14 residues. Germline CDR1 reads KGHSH; CDR2 reads LQKENI. V was clipped by 3 bases and J by 4 bases, with 13 bases between them.

The rearrangement joins TRBV5-6 to TRBJ1-5; no clear D gene. Trimming cost V 4 bases and J 6 bases, with 20 bases left between them. Germline lookup yields CDR1 SGHDT and CDR2 YYEEEE. This CDR3 has 16 residues. CDR3 residues: CASSGPQRPVAQPQHF. The DNA of the CDR3 is TGTGCCAGCAGCGGTCCACAGCGTCCGGTAGCTCAGCCCCAGCATTTT.